Sequencing of this T cell receptor (beta chain) was carried out in a study of shared clonotypes between healthy human individuals. On the study more broadly: Three plates were used per donor for CD4 naive, three for CD4 memory, two for CD8 naive and one for CD8 memory.

Samples underwent the assay at deep level. Across several immunoSEQ plates, the genomic DNA of each subset was split evenly. The protocol was immunoSEQ multiplex PCR, while the TCRdb copy is restricted to in-frame clones and leaves out a portion. This sample has 2 million to 2.5 million clones, with about 95% found just once. CD8 cells regarded as naive lacked CD45RO, were positively chosen for CCR7, and omitted terminally differentiated effector memory CD45RA+ cells. Each of the donors was a healthy adult who was HIV-negative and had not had a recent acute infection or vaccination. This sequence was found in a man between 18 and 29 years old in good health. Sequencing used naive CD8+ T cells sorted from blood.

The CDR3 is CASSLSWGGIAGAPEQYF. The CDR3 coding sequence is TGTGCCAGCAGTTTATCCTGGGGGGGGATAGCGGGAGCCCCCGAGCAGTACTTC. The chain combines TRBV27 with TRBJ2-7; 9 nucleotides match TRBD2. J gave up 6 bases and V 0 bases, and 15 bases lay outside the gene matches. This CDR3 is 18 amino acids long. Germline CDR1 MNHEY, CDR2 SMNVEV (reference sequence).